This TCR beta chain was sequenced during a study of blood T cell repertoires in COVID-19. In the study overall: PBMCs, B-cell-depleted T cells, or T cells provided the cDNA or gDNA that made up the material.

Everyone who took part was 18 to 89 years old, and they came from fewer than 25 US areas. Cohort placement rested on clinical history that participants reported themselves. This clone has more than one count but fewer than ten. In the source study's methods: Amplified reference gene primers provided the basis for estimating nucleated cell counts. Assay used: immunoSEQ multiplex PCR; TCRdb lists only in-frame clones, some missing. The DNA was the basis for D and trimming; V, J and clone size are from that table. The table shows about 330,000 clones, with approximately 88% occurring only once. The sequencing input was PBMCs or T cells enriched from blood (not recorded which). This TCR was recovered from a man under 40 who had recovered from COVID-19.

The CDR3 bases are TGCGCCAGCAGTCTCCGGGGGGCAGGGAACACCGGGGAGCTGTTTTTT. Translation gives CASSLRGAGNTGELFF. The rearrangement uses TRBV10-2 and TRBJ2-2, with D possibly being TRBD2 (7 bases). The ends were cut back, 5 bases at V and 1 base at J, with 14 bases in the middle. The germline gives CDR1 WSHSY, CDR2 SAAADI. The CDR3 totals 16 residues.